A selection of T cell receptor beta chains follows, all from one sample in a study of blood T cells in healthy people across ages. TCRdb ran MiXCR on the 5' RACE reads and lists one entry per CDR3 protein. Among about 840,000 distinct CDR3 sequences listed, 25% to 30% were seen once. In addition, the sample was reused for a study of T cells of mothers and their children.

Sequencing input: blood. Source of these receptors: a woman aged 40 to 50 in good health. Both conserved end residues are part of each CDR3. The D gene is left open where the match is weak. Rows give clone size only sometimes, using once, few, many, or a class for an expanded clone.

j_call v_call d_call clone_size cdr3_length cdr3_nt cdr3_aa
TRBJ2-1 TRBV5-1 . many 13 TGCGCCAGCAGCTGGGGGAGGAACAATGAGCAGTTCTTC CASSWGRNNEQFF
TRBJ1-2 TRBV5-6 . . 20 TGTGCCAGCAGCTCTAGCCTACCCTTCGGGGCAGGGGAGTATGACTATGGCTACACCTTC CASSSSLPFGAGEYDYGYTF
TRBJ2-1 TRBV28 TRBD2 few 18 TGTGCCAGCAGTTCCGGACTAGCGGGGGGGAGCTCCTACAATGAGCAGTTCTTC CASSSGLAGGSSYNEQFF
TRBJ2-1 TRBV20-1 . few 15 TGCAGTGCTAGAGGGTCAAGGGGGTTATACAATGAGCAGTTCTTC CSARGSRGLYNEQFF
TRBJ2-1 TRBV10-3 TRBD2 few 17 TGTGCCATCAGTGAGAGAGGACTAGCGGGGGCGGTCGATGAGCAGTTCTTC CAISERGLAGAVDEQFF
TRBJ2-6 TRBV4-3 TRBD1 many 18 TGCGCCAGCAGCATCCGTAAGGGCCAGGGGGCTGGGGCCAACGTCCTGACTTTC CASSIRKGQGAGANVLTF
TRBJ1-2 TRBV7-9 . . 13 TGTGCCAGCAGCTTAGCGTGGAGGGATGGCTACACCTTC CASSLAWRDGYTF
TRBJ2-4 TRBV7-2 TRBD2 . 15 TGTGCCAGCAGCCCTACTAGCGGGGGGGCCAATGAGCAGTACTTC CASSPTSGGANEQYF
TRBJ2-7 TRBV20-1 . . 14 TGCAGTGCTAGTCCCACAGAAAGCTCCTACGAGCAGTACTTC CSASPTESSYEQYF
TRBJ2-7 TRBV29-1 TRBD1 many 13 TGCAGCGTTGAGGGGACAGGGAACTACGAGCAGTACTTC CSVEGTGNYEQYF
TRBJ2-3 TRBV2 . few 12 TGTGCCAGCATGTTCGGAACAGATACGCAGTATTTT CASMFGTDTQYF
TRBJ1-2 TRBV27 TRBD1 many 15 TGTGCCAGCAGTTTAGGGACAGGGGGCTCCTATGGCTACACCTTC CASSLGTGGSYGYTF
TRBJ2-3 TRBV24-1 TRBD1 . 16 TGTGCCACCAGTGCTGGGCAGGGGGCATGGTCAGATACGCAGTATTTT CATSAGQGAWSDTQYF
TRBJ2-1 TRBV2 TRBD2 many 15 TGTGCCAGCCGCCGCCTAGCGGGGGGCTACAATGAGCAGTTCTTC CASRRLAGGYNEQFF
TRBJ2-7 TRBV15 TRBD1 . 15 TGTGCCACCAGCAGAGCCCCAGGGGGTCTCTACGAGCAGTACTTC CATSRAPGGLYEQYF
TRBJ2-1 TRBV7-6 . . 15 TGTGCCAGCAGCTTAGGTAGCGGTCCCTACAATGAGCAGTTCTTC CASSLGSGPYNEQFF
TRBJ2-1 TRBV7-2 . many 15 TGTGCCAGCAGCCCGTACACCTTCTCCTACAATGAGCAGTTCTTC CASSPYTFSYNEQFF
TRBJ2-7 TRBV5-1 . many 14 TGCGCCAGCAGCCCACCTCACGCGAGTTTCGAGCAGTACTTC CASSPPHASFEQYF
TRBJ1-2 TRBV3-1 . . 14 TGTGCCAGCAGCCAAGAGGAGGGCCGCTATGGCTACACCTTC CASSQEEGRYGYTF
TRBJ1-2 TRBV7-2 . . 14 TGTGCCAGCAGCAACGACCGCAACGCCTATGGCTACACCTTC CASSNDRNAYGYTF
TRBJ2-5 TRBV7-2 . few 13 TGTGCCATCGCTAAGGGGGGACAAGAGACCCAGTACTTC CAIAKGGQETQYF
TRBJ2-5 TRBV7-2 . many 14 TGTGCCAGCATCTCCGGGGGCCCGAGGGAGACCCAGTACTTC CASISGGPRETQYF
TRBJ2-7 TRBV15 . . 13 TGTGCCACCAGCAGCCTCCTGGGCTCCGAGCAGTACTTC CATSSLLGSEQYF
TRBJ1-4 TRBV20-1 TRBD1 few 15 TGCAGTGCTAGAGATCGACACAGGGGGTATGAAAAACTGTTTTTT CSARDRHRGYEKLFF
TRBJ2-1 TRBV7-3 TRBD2 few 15 TGTGCCAGCAGCTTAACGGGAGCGGGGGTGAATGAGCAGTTCTTC CASSLTGAGVNEQFF
TRBJ2-7 TRBV5-1 . many 13 TGCGCCAGCAGCTTGACACATTCCTACGAGCAGTACTTC CASSLTHSYEQYF
TRBJ2-7 TRBV20-1 TRBD2 . 15 TGCAGTGCTAGGCGAGCGGGGGCGAGGGCAGACGAGCAGTACTTC CSARRAGARADEQYF
TRBJ2-7 TRBV29-1 . . 12 TGCAGCGTTGCACAACAGGGCTACGAGCAGTACTTC CSVAQQGYEQYF
TRBJ2-3 TRBV5-6 TRBD2 . 16 TGTGCCAGCAGCTTAAATCCGGGACTAGGCACAGATACGCAGTATTTT CASSLNPGLGTDTQYF
TRBJ2-7 TRBV5-1 . many 14 TGCGCCAGCAGCCCGGGGGATGATTCATACGAGCAGTACTTC CASSPGDDSYEQYF
TRBJ2-5 TRBV12-3/TRBV12-4 . few 17 TGTGTCAGCAGTCCACCGGCGGTTAGCTCTGGGGGGGAGACCCAGTACTTC CVSSPPAVSSGGETQYF
TRBJ2-3 TRBV6-5 . . 13 TGTGCCAGCAGCCACAGACCTACAGATACGCAGTATTTT CASSHRPTDTQYF
TRBJ1-1 TRBV2 TRBD1 . 11 TGTGCCAGCAGTGTCGACAGGGAGGCTTTCTTT CASSVDREAFF
TRBJ2-3 TRBV7-2 TRBD1 few 18 TGTGTCAGCAGCTCCTCCCGGGACAGGGTTTCTAGCACAGATACGCAGTATTTT CVSSSSRDRVSSTDTQYF
TRBJ2-7 TRBV7-8 . many 14 TGTGCCAGCAGCCAACAGACGGATTTCGGCGAGCAGTACTTC CASSQQTDFGEQYF
TRBJ1-5 TRBV19 . . 12 TGTGCCAGTAGTATTGATAATCAGCCCCAGCATTTT CASSIDNQPQHF
TRBJ2-3 TRBV28 TRBD1 . 12 TGTGCCGGTAACAGGGGGGCAGATACGCAGTATTTT CAGNRGADTQYF
TRBJ2-1 TRBV7-2 TRBD2 few 18 TGTGCCAGCAGCGCCCACCTAGCGGGCGACCCCTCCTACAATGAGCAGTTCTTC CASSAHLAGDPSYNEQFF
TRBJ1-5 TRBV5-1 TRBD1 once 16 TGCGCCAGCAGCTTACCCGGACAGGGGGCAGAACAGCCCCAGCATTTT CASSLPGQGAEQPQHF
TRBJ2-1 TRBV7-9 . . 14 TGTGCCAGCAGCGCCCCTCGACCCAGCAATGAGCAGTTCTTC CASSAPRPSNEQFF
TRBJ2-1 TRBV5-1 TRBD2 once 16 TGCGCCAGCAGCCCGGCCGCTAGCGGGGGGTACAATGAGCAGTTCTTC CASSPAASGGYNEQFF
TRBJ2-6 TRBV12-3/TRBV12-4 . many 15 TGTGCCAGCACATACAGGGTCTCTGGGGCCAACGTCCTGACTTTC CASTYRVSGANVLTF
TRBJ2-7 TRBV20-1 TRBD1 few 11 TGCAGCCGCGACAGGGACCACGAGCAGTACTTC CSRDRDHEQYF
TRBJ2-1 TRBV5-6 . many 17 TGTGCCAGCAGCCTTGAATACCCTAATCGAGACAGCAATGAGCAGTTCTTC CASSLEYPNRDSNEQFF
TRBJ2-5 TRBV18 . . 15 TGTGCCAGCTCACCCCGGACAGCCGACCAAGAGACCCAGTACTTC CASSPRTADQETQYF
TRBJ1-2 TRBV7-2 . few 16 TGTGCCAGCAGCTTAGGAGGGGGACCCCCGGGCTATGGCTACACCTTC CASSLGGGPPGYGYTF
TRBJ2-3 TRBV7-2 . . 17 TGTGCCAGCAGCCCAGTAGGGGGCGGGGGGTTCACAGATACGCAGTATTTT CASSPVGGGGFTDTQYF
TRBJ2-7 TRBV9 . few 14 TGTGCCAGCAGCGTAGGAGTCAACTCCTACGAGCAGTACTTC CASSVGVNSYEQYF
TRBJ2-1 TRBV10-3 . many 15 TGTGCCATCAGCCTGGACTCCCAGGGGTACAATGAGCAGTTCTTC CAISLDSQGYNEQFF